This entry concerns a single TCR beta chain. One base away lies a much larger clone, so this may be a sequencing read error. This entry belongs to a study of glioma-infiltrating T cells. CDR1 is SNHLY and CDR2 is FYNNEI in the germline V gene. CDR3 size: 13 residues. Amplification of TCR alpha and beta CDR3 regions from RNA used iRepertoire nested multiplex PCR. TCRdb called the multiplex PCR reads again in MiXCR, with one record for every CDR3 protein. The data contain more than 95,000 distinct CDR3 sequences, roughly 20% of them singletons. The chain is built from TRBV2 and TRBJ1-5, with D perhaps matching TRBD1 (5 bases). The receptor's source is a human donor with low-grade glioma or glioblastoma, undergoing nonglioma brain surgery, or in good health (not recorded which). Sequencing was done on a sample of glioma tissue, nonneoplastic brain tissue, or PBMCs (not recorded which). Here the CDR3 DNA reads TGTGCCAGCGGAGCGGGGCTTGGTCAGCCCAAGCATTTT. Its translation: CASGAGLGQPKHF.